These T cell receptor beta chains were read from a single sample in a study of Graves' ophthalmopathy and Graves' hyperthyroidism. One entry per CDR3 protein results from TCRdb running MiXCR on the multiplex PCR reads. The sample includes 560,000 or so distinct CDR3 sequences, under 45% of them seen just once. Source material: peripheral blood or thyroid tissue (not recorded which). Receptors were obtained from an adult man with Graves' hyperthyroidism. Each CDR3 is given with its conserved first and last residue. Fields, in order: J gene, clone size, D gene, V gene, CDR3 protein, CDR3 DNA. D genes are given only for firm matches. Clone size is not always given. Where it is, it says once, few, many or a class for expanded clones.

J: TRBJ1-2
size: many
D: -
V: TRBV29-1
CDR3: CSVEYSDGYTF
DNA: TGCAGCGTTGAATATTCCGACGGCTACACCTTC

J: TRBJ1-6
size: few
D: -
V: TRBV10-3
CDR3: CASSFVPGPYNSPLHF
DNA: TGTGCCAGCAGTTTTGTCCCCGGGCCATATAATTCACCCCTCCACTTT

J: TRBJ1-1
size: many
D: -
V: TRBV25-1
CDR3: CASSDQTGWNTEAFF
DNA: TGTGCCAGCAGTGACCAGACGGGCTGGAACACTGAAGCTTTCTTT

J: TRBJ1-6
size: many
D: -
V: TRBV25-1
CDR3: CASSPGSLNSPLHF
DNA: TGTGCCAGCAGTCCGGGGAGCCTCAATTCACCCCTCCACTTT

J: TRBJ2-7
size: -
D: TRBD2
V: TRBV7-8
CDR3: CASPHPGLEGSYEQYF
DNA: TGTGCCAGCCCTCATCCGGGACTAGAGGGCTCCTACGAGCAGTACTTC

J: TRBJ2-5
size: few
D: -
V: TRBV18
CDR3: CASSSGVLETQYF
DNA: TGTGCCAGCTCCTCCGGGGTTTTGGAGACCCAGTACTTC

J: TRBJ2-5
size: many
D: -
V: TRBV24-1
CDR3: CATSDWAEETQYF
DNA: TGTGCCACCAGTGATTGGGCCGAGGAGACCCAGTACTTC

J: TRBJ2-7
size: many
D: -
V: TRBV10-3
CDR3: CASSDEFTPTKQYF
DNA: TGTGCCAGCAGTGACGAGTTTACACCTACGAAGCAGTACTTC

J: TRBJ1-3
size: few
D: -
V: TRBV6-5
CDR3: CASEAGSLLSGNTIYF
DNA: TGTGCCAGCGAAGCAGGGAGCCTCCTCTCTGGAAACACCATATATTTT

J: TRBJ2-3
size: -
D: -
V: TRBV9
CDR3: CASSVGQGTDTQYF
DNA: TGTGCCAGCAGCGTAGGGCAGGGAACAGATACGCAGTATTTT

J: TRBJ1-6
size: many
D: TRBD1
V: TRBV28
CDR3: CASSLTGQGGSPLHF
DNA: TGTGCCAGCAGTTTAACGGGACAGGGGGGTTCACCCCTCCACTTT

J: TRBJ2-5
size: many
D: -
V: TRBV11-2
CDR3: CASSGGGETQYF
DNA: TGTGCCAGCAGCGGGGGTGGCGAGACCCAGTACTTC

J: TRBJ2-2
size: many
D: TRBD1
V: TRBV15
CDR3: CATSLDRVGTGELFF
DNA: TGTGCCACCAGTCTTGACAGGGTGGGCACCGGGGAGCTGTTTTTT

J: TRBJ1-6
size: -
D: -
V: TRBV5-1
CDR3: CASSLRQGSGSSYNSPLHF
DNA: TGTGCCAGCAGCTTGAGGCAGGGGTCCGGAAGCTCCTATAATTCACCCCTCCACTTT

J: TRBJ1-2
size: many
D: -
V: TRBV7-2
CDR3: CASSLDRRYGYTF
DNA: TGTGCCAGCAGCTTAGACAGGCGGTATGGCTACACCTTC

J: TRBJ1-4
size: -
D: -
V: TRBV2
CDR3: CASRGGTSGKLFF
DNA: TGTGCCAGCAGGGGCGGGACTAGCGGAAAACTGTTTTTT

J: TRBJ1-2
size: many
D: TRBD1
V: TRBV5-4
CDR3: CASHPAKQGANGYTF
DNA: TGTGCCAGCCACCCCGCCAAACAGGGGGCGAATGGCTACACCTTC

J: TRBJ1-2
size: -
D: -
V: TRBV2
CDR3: CASNEDQGGYTF
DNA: TGTGCCAGCAACGAAGACCAGGGTGGCTACACCTTC

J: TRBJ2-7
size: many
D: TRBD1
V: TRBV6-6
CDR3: CASSFGQGEQYF
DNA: TGTGCCAGCAGTTTCGGACAGGGCGAGCAGTACTTC

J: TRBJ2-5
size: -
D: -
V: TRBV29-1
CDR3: CSLRLQETQYF
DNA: TGCAGCTTGAGGCTTCAAGAGACCCAGTACTTC

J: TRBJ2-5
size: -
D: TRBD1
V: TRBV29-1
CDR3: CSVDRAGGEETQYF
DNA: TGCAGCGTTGATCGGGCAGGGGGCGAGGAGACCCAGTACTTC

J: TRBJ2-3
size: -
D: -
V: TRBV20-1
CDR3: CSAPDREERDTQYF
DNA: TGCAGTGCCCCCGACAGGGAGGAGAGAGATACGCAGTATTTT

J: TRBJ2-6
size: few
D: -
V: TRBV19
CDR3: CASSPSSGPGANVLTF
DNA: TGTGCCAGTAGTCCTTCATCAGGGCCAGGGGCCAACGTCCTGACTTTC

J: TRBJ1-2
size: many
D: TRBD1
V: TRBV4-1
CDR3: CASSQGTGAYGYTF
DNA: TGCGCCAGCAGCCAAGGGACAGGGGCCTATGGCTACACCTTC

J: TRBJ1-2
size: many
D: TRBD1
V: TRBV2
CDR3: CASMGTASNYGYTF
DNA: TGTGCCAGCATGGGGACAGCTTCTAACTATGGCTACACCTTC

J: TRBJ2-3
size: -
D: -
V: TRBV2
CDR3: CASSPPGGFTDTQYF
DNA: TGTGCCAGCAGTCCTCCCGGGGGCTTCACAGATACGCAGTATTTT

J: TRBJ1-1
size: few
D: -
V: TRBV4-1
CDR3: CASSQAFINTEAFF
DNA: TGCGCCAGCAGCCAAGCTTTTATAAACACTGAAGCTTTCTTT

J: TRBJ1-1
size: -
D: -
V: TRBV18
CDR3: CASSPSPNTEAFF
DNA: TGTGCCAGCTCACCAAGCCCGAACACTGAAGCTTTCTTT

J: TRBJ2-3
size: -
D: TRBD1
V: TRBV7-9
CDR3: CASSLVYSALGGQGARLGKDTQYF
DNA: TGTGCCAGCAGCTTAGTTTATTCGGCTCTGGGCGGACAGGGGGCACGGTTGGGTAAAGATACGCAGTATTTT

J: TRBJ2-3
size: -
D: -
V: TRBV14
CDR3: CASSQDFFGDTQYF
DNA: TGTGCCAGCAGCCAAGATTTCTTCGGAGATACGCAGTATTTT

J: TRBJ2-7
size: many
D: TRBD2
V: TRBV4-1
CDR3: CASSQTSGRYEQYF
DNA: TGCGCCAGCAGCCAGACTAGCGGGAGGTACGAGCAGTACTTC

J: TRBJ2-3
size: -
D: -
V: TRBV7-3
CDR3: CASSLALGGTDTQYF
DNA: TGTGCCAGCAGCTTAGCTCTCGGGGGCACAGATACGCAGTATTTT

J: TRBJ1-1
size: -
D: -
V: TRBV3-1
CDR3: CASSLGGFLRTEAFF
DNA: TGTGCCAGCAGCCTAGGGGGGTTTTTGAGGACTGAAGCTTTCTTT

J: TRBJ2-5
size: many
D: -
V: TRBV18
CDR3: CASSPPSDPRTQYF
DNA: TGTGCCAGCTCACCACCCTCCGATCCGCGGACCCAGTACTTC

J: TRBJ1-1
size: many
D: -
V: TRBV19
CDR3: CASSPYVGNTEAFF
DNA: TGTGCCAGTTCGCCGTACGTGGGGAACACTGAAGCTTTCTTT

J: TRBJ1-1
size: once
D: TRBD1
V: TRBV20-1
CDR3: CSAREYGTGNTEAFF
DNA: TGCAGTGCTAGAGAATATGGGACAGGGAACACTGAAGCTTTCTTT

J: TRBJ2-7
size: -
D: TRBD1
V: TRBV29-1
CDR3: CSVRQGISSYEQYF
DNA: TGCAGCGTAAGACAGGGGATTAGTTCCTACGAGCAGTACTTC

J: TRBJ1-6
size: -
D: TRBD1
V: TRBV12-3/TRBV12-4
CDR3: CASSEGTGSPPLHF
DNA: TGTGCCAGCAGTGAAGGGACAGGGAGTCCACCCCTCCACTTT

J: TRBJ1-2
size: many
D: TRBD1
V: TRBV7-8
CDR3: CASSPGAGTGNGYTF
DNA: TGTGCCAGCAGCCCTGGGGCCGGGACAGGGAATGGCTACACCTTC

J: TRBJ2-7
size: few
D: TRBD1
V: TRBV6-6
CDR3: CASSSPGQGIDEQYF
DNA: TGTGCCAGCAGTTCACCGGGACAGGGCATCGACGAGCAGTACTTC

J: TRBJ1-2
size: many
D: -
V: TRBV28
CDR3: CASSLMSGYTF
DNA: TGTGCCAGCAGTTTAATGAGTGGCTACACCTTC